The 10 T cell receptor beta chains given below trace back to one sample, sequenced in a study of blood T cell repertoires in COVID-19 (dated by TCRdb to the early 2020s). Library preparation employed the immunoSEQ multiplex PCR assay. This immuneACCESS table, as held by TCRdb, lists in-frame sequences with V and J called but not all clones. Of the missing ones, under half trace to an unresolved V gene in checked studies; the others have no known cause. The sample includes under 300,000 clones, with approximately 91% observed a single time. The ten biggest clones cover 2.3% of the sample. The sample consisted of PBMCs or T cells enriched from blood (not recorded which). Source of these receptors: a middle-aged woman with acute COVID-19.

The CDR3 loop is CASSPPRTGDRGYTF. The CDR3 DNA reads as TGTGCCAGCAGCCCACCTCGTACAGGGGATCGGGGCTACACCTTC. This chain uses TRBV28 with TRBJ1-2, with 7 bases matching TRBD1. Germline lookup yields CDR1 MDHEN and CDR2 SYDVKM. The CDR3 consists of 15 residues. V lost 6 bases, J lost 8 bases, and 15 bases stayed unmatched.

V and J are TRBV28 and TRBJ2-7; a weak D match, TRBD2 (6 bases). CDR3 length equals 17 residues. CDR1 MDHEN and CDR2 SYDVKM come from the germline V gene. V was cut by 3 bases and J by 0 bases, with 18 bases left in between. CDR3 loop: CASSFPPGTSSSYEQYF. The CDR3 DNA follows: TGTGCCAGCAGTTTCCCTCCAGGGACTTCCAGCTCCTACGAGCAGTACTTC.

The chain couples TRBV18 to TRBJ2-3; possible D gene TRBD2, 6 bases. The CDR3 is 15 residues long. Trimming shortened V by 6 bases and J by 0 bases, and 13 bases separated the two germline ends. CDR1 and CDR2 (germline): KGHSH, LQKENI. Here the CDR3 reads CASSPQSGSTDTQYF. DNA of the CDR3: TGTGCCAGCTCCCCCCAAAGCGGGAGCACAGATACGCAGTATTTT.

The chain joins TRBV28 to TRBJ1-3, with D tentatively TRBD1 (6 bases). V lost 6 bases and J lost 0, with 12 bases in between. The CDR3 has 15 amino acids. Germline CDR1 and CDR2: MDHEN and SYDVKM. The CDR3 region is CASSLGQISGNTIYF. CDR3 coding DNA: TGTGCCAGCAGCCTCGGACAGATCTCTGGAAACACCATATATTTT.

The sample holds a few counts of this clone. CDR3 sequence (DNA): TGTGCCAGCAGCCCCCAGGGGCGCACCGGGGAGCTGTTTTTT. Its protein product is CASSPQGRTGELFF. This rearrangement joins TRBV7-2 to TRBJ2-2, with a possible D match to TRBD1 (6 bases). CDR1 SGHTA and CDR2 FQGNSA come from the germline V gene. V was pared by 5 bases and J by 4 bases, with 11 bases between. The CDR3 covers 14 residues.

The chain carries TRBV2 and TRBJ2-1, with TRBD2 as a possible D gene (6 bases). Trimming removed 6 bases at V and 7 bases at J, with 13 bases between. CDR3 size: 13 residues. Germline CDR1 SNHLY, CDR2 FYNNEI. The CDR3 loop reads CASSRDSLNEQFF. CDR3 bases: TGTGCCAGCAGCCGGGACTCGTTGAATGAGCAGTTCTTC.

J is TRBJ1-4 and V is TRBV2, with 11 bases matching TRBD1. This CDR3 is built from 16 residues. Germline assignment: CDR1 SNHLY and CDR2 FYNNEI. V was pared by 6 bases and J by 5 bases, with 8 bases of the junction left unmatched. The CDR3 coding sequence is TGTGCCAGCAGAGGACAGGGGGCGGACCAAAATGAAAAACTGTTTTTT. It translates to CASRGQGADQNEKLFF.

The V call is TRBV7-9, the J call TRBJ1-5, with D perhaps TRBD1 (5 bases). The germline V gene has CDR1 SEHNR and CDR2 FQNEAQ (reference sequence). The CDR3 loop spans 14 amino acids. Trimming shortened V by 4 bases and J by 2 bases, and 9 bases separated the two germline ends. For the CDR3, the DNA is TGTGCCAGCAGCTCAGGGATGGGCAATCAGCCCCAGCATTTT. This encodes CASSSGMGNQPQHF.

This clone was detected a few times. The chain joins TRBV7-6 to TRBJ2-7; 8 bases are a match to TRBD2. The CDR3 sequence is 15 residues long. In germline, CDR1 is SGHVS, CDR2 FNYEAQ. V shed 1 base, J shed 3 bases, and the junction held 5 bases outside the gene matches. The CDR3 bases are TGTGCCAGCAGCTTAGAAGAGCGGGGGAGCTACGAGCAGTACTTC. This sequence encodes CASSLEERGSYEQYF. The variable domain in full, with the rest retrieved from reference TRBV7-6 and TRBJ2-7, is GAGVSQSPRYKVTKRGQDVALRCDPISGHVSLYWYRQALGQGPEFLTYFNYEAQQDKSGLPNDRFSAERPEGSISTLTIQRTEQRDSAMYRCASSLEERGSYEQYFGPGTRLTVT.

This clone was recorded only once. V and J are TRBV11-3 and TRBJ2-7; TRBD2 matches at 7 bases. The CDR3 runs to 15 residues. V shed 5 bases and J 4 bases; nucleotides not matched to a gene: 11. From germline, CDR1 is SGHNT and CDR2 YENEEA. Written as DNA, the CDR3 is TGTGCCAGCAGCCCCTGGGGGGGGACGGGTTACGAGCAGTACTTC. This gives the protein CASSPWGGTGYEQYF.